These 9 T cell receptor beta chains share one sample of origin, sequenced in a study of CD8 T cells in Susac syndrome. The RNA input was roughly 0.45 to 1 ug, and it was reverse transcribed with random hexamers. TCRdb fed the immunoSEQ multiplex PCR reads into MiXCR, producing one record per CDR3 protein. The table has about 130,000 distinct CDR3 sequences, around 94% seen once; the top ten hold approximately 0.2%. The sequencing sample was made of CD8+ T cells from PBMCs. Every receptor here comes from a human donor with Susac syndrome.

This chain uses TRBV24-1 with TRBJ2-6; D is unclear. CDR3 length: 15 amino acids. Trimming pared 2 bases from V and 0 bases from J, leaving 4 bases between. In germline, CDR1 is KGHDR, CDR2 SFDVKD. CDR3 in amino acids: CATSDSSSGANVLTF. The CDR3 DNA reads as TGTGCCACCAGTGATTCCAGCTCTGGGGCCAACGTCCTGACTTTC.

The gene calls are TRBV6-6 and TRBJ1-1, with unresolved D. The CDR3 consists of 14 residues. Deletions cut 2 bases from V and 5 bases from J, with 12 bases between. Germline V gene data show CDR1 as MNHNY and CDR2 as SVGAGI (reference sequence). CDR3 coding DNA: TGTGCCAGCAGTTACAGGGAGGGTTGGACTGAAGCTTTCTTT. This codes for CASSYREGWTEAFF.

The CDR3 is CASSLTSSSTDTQYF. The CDR3 bases are TGTGCCAGCAGTCTAACTAGCAGTAGCACAGATACGCAGTATTTT. This chain links TRBV27 with TRBJ2-3; possible D gene TRBD2, 6 bases. Germline V CDR1 and CDR2: MNHEY, SMNVEV (reference sequence). This CDR3 has 15 amino acids. V was shortened by 5 bases and J by 0 bases, with 12 bases between the two germline ends.

This rearrangement joins TRBV5-6 to TRBJ2-1, with 9 bases matching TRBD1. Germline values: CDR1 SGHDT, CDR2 YYEEEE. V was clipped by 2 bases and J by 8 bases; unmatched bases: 14. CDR3 length equals 17 residues. The CDR3 sequence is CASSFGQGIPVTHEQFF. The CDR3 bases are TGTGCCAGCAGCTTCGGACAGGGGATCCCTGTGACCCATGAGCAGTTCTTC.

This chain joins TRBV25-1 and TRBJ1-1; D possibly corresponds to TRBD1 (5 bases). The ends were cut back, 4 bases at V and 1 base at J, with 10 bases in the middle. Germline V gives CDR1 MGHDK, CDR2 SYGVNS. This CDR3 spans 14 amino acids. This chain's CDR3 is CASSGGHANTEAFF. The DNA for the CDR3 is TGTGCCAGCAGTGGAGGACACGCGAACACTGAAGCTTTCTTT.

This chain uses TRBV12-3 or TRBV12-4 with TRBJ2-3, with D tentatively TRBD1 (5 bases). The CDR3 contains 13 residues. V was clipped by 5 bases and J by 4 bases, with 10 bases between them. CDR3 sequence: CASSPGQPDTQYF. Here the CDR3 DNA reads TGTGCCAGCAGTCCCGGACAACCAGATACGCAGTATTTT.

The rearrangement uses TRBV30 and TRBJ1-6; D is possibly TRBD1 (5 bases). Germline-derived CDR1 and CDR2 are GTSNPN and SVGIG (reference sequence). Trimming stripped 4 bases from V and 4 bases from J, with 20 bases between. CDR3 size: 17 residues. CDR3 in amino acids: CAWNPEGPPAYNSPLHF. CDR3 in DNA: TGTGCCTGGAACCCTGAGGGACCTCCCGCTTATAATTCACCCCTCCACTTT.

This clonotype appeared once. The chain uses TRBV18 and TRBJ1-2; perhaps TRBD1 as D (5 bases). The V gene lost 2 bases and the J gene lost 4 bases, with 14 bases spanning the gap. The CDR3 has 15 amino acids. Per the germline V gene, CDR1 is KGHSH and CDR2 is LQKENI. The CDR3 sequence: CASSPVQGRPYGYTF. The CDR3 bases are TGTGCCAGCTCACCAGTCCAGGGAAGGCCCTATGGCTACACCTTC.

The rearrangement joins TRBV3-1 to TRBJ2-5; D call uncertain. The CDR3 is 14 amino acids. The V end was cut by 5 bases, the J end by 1 base, with 11 bases between. Germline CDR1 LGHDT, CDR2 YNNKEL (reference sequence). The CDR3 DNA reads as TGTGCCAGCAGCTACGTCGGGTCCCAAGAGACCCAGTACTTC. As protein: CASSYVGSQETQYF.